This TCR beta chain was captured in a study of lymphopenia after photon versus proton radiotherapy. General study findings and limits: A bigger post-nadir fall in TCR diversity correlated inversely with survival time in deceased patients. After lymphocyte nadir, photon-treated repertoires showed oligoclonal expansion, especially CD8+ Temra. Under photons, naive T cells and diversity fell while effector/memory populations rose.

The method was immunoSEQ multiplex PCR; TCRdb's version includes in-frame clones alone and lacks a portion of them. The table has about 50,000 clones, more than 85% seen once. On this clone itself: Antigen: not known.

The CDR3 totals 13 residues. Trimming cost V 8 bases and J 7 bases, with 18 bases left between them. The germline CDR1 and CDR2 sequences are MGHDK and SYGVNS. The chain employs TRBV25-1 and TRBJ2-7, with D possibly being TRBD1 (6 bases). The clonotype was recovered from a woman between 40 and 55 years old with cholangiocarcinoma. This material consisted of peripheral blood, taken from a patient treated with photon-based radiotherapy. CDR3 in DNA: TGTGCCAGCGACGTAGGGGGAATCGGGGAGCAGTACTTC. Protein sequence: CASDVGGIGEQYF.